The present T cell receptor (beta chain) was sequenced within a study of T-cell reconstitution after alpha-beta-depleted transplantation in children. Unique molecular identifiers were used to barcode this TCRbeta library. TCRdb independently ran MiXCR on the PCR reads; one entry per CDR3 protein. The sample includes 250,000 to 300,000 distinct CDR3 sequences, roughly 8.2% seen only once; the top ten take 8.5% to 9.5%. The study's findings and limits: Roughly two months post-transplant, alpha-beta T cells reportedly originated from several hundred graft clones that had expanded. Diversity and T-cell counts at one year after transplant derived mostly from new T cells. The origin of high day-60 TCRbeta diversity in some patients lay in surviving recipient T cells and thymic progenitors.

This clonotype has a count of ten or more. The antigen remains undetermined. Sample: peripheral blood, taken 360 days after TCRalphabeta/CD19-depleted stem cell transplant. The receptor was isolated from a female patient between 2 and 15 years old who had a stem cell transplant for Fanconi anemia, so the T cells may come from the graft donor.

CDR3 in DNA: TGCAGTGCTTCAATTGGGCTCGGCTATGGCTACACCTTC. This translates into CSASIGLGYGYTF. This rearrangement joins TRBV20-1 to TRBJ1-2, with D hard to call. This CDR3 has 13 residues. V lost 5 bases and J lost 4, with 14 bases in between. Germline CDR1 is DFQATT and CDR2 is SNEGSKA (reference sequence).